The T cell receptor beta chain under discussion was sequenced for a study of blood T cell repertoires in COVID-19. Generated by immunoSEQ multiplex PCR, the TCRdb table keeps only in-frame clones and is missing some. The data contain a few hundred thousand clones, 80% to 85% of them singletons. Sequencing input: PBMCs or T cells enriched from blood (not recorded which). The source is a woman aged 45-59 years who had recovered from COVID-19.

The CDR3 DNA is TGTGCCAGCAGTTCTACCGACAGGGGGCGACTCTCCGAGCAGTACTTC. This sequence encodes CASSSTDRGRLSEQYF. The rearrangement joins TRBV6-2 or TRBV6-3 to TRBJ2-7; 10 bases map to TRBD1. Per germline, CDR1 MNHEY and CDR2 SVGEGT. The J segment lost 6 bases and the V segment lost 4 bases, leaving 12 bases of the junction unmatched. The CDR3 is made up of 16 amino acids.